This T cell receptor (beta chain) was obtained from a study of cytomegalovirus exposure and HLA in healthy donors. Concerning this clone: Antigen specificity is unknown.

Overall study findings and caveats: In a later analysis, at a false discovery rate of 0.05, about 17,000 TCR beta sequences matched HLA alleles. Serostatus for CMV was the only available immune exposure information.

Trimming took 6 bases from V and 5 from J, leaving 13 bases between them. In germline, CDR1 is LNHDA, CDR2 SQIVND (reference sequence). CDR3 length: 13 amino acids. Researchers ran the PCR with 60 Vbeta and 13 Jbeta primers. Sequencing used immunoSEQ multiplex PCR; TCRdb keeps in-frame clones, though not all of them. Of some 100,000 clones listed, 60% to 85% are singletons. This TCR derives from a middle-aged woman in good health and CMV-seropositive. The specimen was PBMCs. This chain connects TRBV19 to TRBJ2-5; perhaps TRBD2 as D (7 bases). CDR3 in amino acids: CASSTGRGETQYF. The CDR3 coding sequence is TGTGCCAGTAGCACAGGGCGGGGGGAGACCCAGTACTTC.